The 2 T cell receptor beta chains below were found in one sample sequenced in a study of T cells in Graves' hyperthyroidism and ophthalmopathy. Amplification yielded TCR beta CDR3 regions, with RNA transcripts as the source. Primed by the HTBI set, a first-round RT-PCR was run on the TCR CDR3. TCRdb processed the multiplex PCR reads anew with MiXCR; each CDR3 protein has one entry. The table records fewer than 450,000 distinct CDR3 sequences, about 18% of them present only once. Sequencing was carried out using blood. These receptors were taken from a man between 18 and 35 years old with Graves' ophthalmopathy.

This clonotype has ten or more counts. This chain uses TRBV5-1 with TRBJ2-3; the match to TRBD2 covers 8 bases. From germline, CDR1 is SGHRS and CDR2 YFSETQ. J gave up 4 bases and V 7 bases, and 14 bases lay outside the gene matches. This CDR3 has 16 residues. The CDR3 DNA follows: TGCGCCAGCTCATACCGGGGGGGGCTATCAGCAGATACGCAGTATTTT. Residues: CASSYRGGLSADTQYF. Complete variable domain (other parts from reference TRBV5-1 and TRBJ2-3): KAGVTQTPRYLIKTRGQQVTLSCSPISGHRSVSWYQQTPGQGLQFLFEYFSETQRNKGNFPGRFSGRQFSNSRSEMNVSTLELGDSALYLCASSYRGGLSADTQYFGPGTRLTVL.

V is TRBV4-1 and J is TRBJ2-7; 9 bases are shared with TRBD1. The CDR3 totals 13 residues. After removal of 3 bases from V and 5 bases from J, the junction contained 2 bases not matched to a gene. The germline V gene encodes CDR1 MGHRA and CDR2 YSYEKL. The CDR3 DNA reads TGCGCCAGCAGCCAGTGGACAGGGGACGAGCAGTACTTC. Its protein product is CASSQWTGDEQYF.